These T cell receptor beta chains were read from a single sample in a study of blood T cell repertoires in COVID-19. Clones were read by immunoSEQ multiplex PCR, and TCRdb kept only the in-frame ones, dropping some. The sample lists about 120,000 clones; about nine tenths were seen once. Sequencing used peripheral blood. The receptors stem from a human donor with active COVID-19. The donor label of this sample is uncertain. Each CDR3 is given with its conserved first and last residue. Fields, in order: V gene, D gene, J gene, clone size, CDR3 DNA, CDR3 protein. D genes are given only for firm matches. Clone size, where shown, is once, few, many, or a class for clones that have expanded.

V gene: TRBV10-3; D gene: -; J gene: TRBJ1-5; clone size: few; CDR3 DNA: TGTGCCATCGCAGAAGGGGGTTGGGACAATCAGCCCCAGCATTTT; CDR3 protein: CAIAEGGWDNQPQHF
V gene: TRBV4-2; D gene: -; J gene: TRBJ1-1; clone size: -; CDR3 DNA: TGTGCCAGCAGCCAAGAAGGGGGAAACACTGAAGCTTTCTTT; CDR3 protein: CASSQEGGNTEAFF
V gene: TRBV5-4; D gene: TRBD1; J gene: TRBJ2-1; clone size: few; CDR3 DNA: TGTGCCAGCAGCTCAGGACAGGGCGCGAATGAGCAGTTCTTC; CDR3 protein: CASSSGQGANEQFF
V gene: TRBV9; D gene: TRBD1; J gene: TRBJ1-1; clone size: -; CDR3 DNA: TGTGCCAGCAGCGTAGTTGGGACAGGAGACACTGAAGCTTTCTTT; CDR3 protein: CASSVVGTGDTEAFF
V gene: TRBV19; D gene: TRBD1; J gene: TRBJ1-1; clone size: -; CDR3 DNA: TGTGCCAGTAGGACAGGGTCAACCAACACTGAAGCTTTCTTT; CDR3 protein: CASRTGSTNTEAFF
V gene: TRBV10-3; D gene: -; J gene: TRBJ1-2; clone size: -; CDR3 DNA: TGTGCCATCAGTGTGGGGGACGGAGGGGCACAGGGCTACACCTTC; CDR3 protein: CAISVGDGGAQGYTF
V gene: TRBV10-2; D gene: TRBD1; J gene: TRBJ1-1; clone size: -; CDR3 DNA: TGCGCCAGCAGAGACAGGGGGAACACTGAAGCTTTCTTT; CDR3 protein: CASRDRGNTEAFF
V gene: TRBV6-5; D gene: -; J gene: TRBJ2-2; clone size: -; CDR3 DNA: TGTGCCAGCAGCCTCCGGGACAAATACACCGGGGAGCTGTTTTTT; CDR3 protein: CASSLRDKYTGELFF
V gene: TRBV9; D gene: TRBD1; J gene: TRBJ2-7; clone size: once; CDR3 DNA: TGTGCCAGCAGCGTAGGACAGGGGGCCCTCCTGGGCTACGAGCAGTACTTC; CDR3 protein: CASSVGQGALLGYEQYF
V gene: TRBV7-9; D gene: -; J gene: TRBJ2-7; clone size: -; CDR3 DNA: TGTGCCAGCAGCCCCGCAGGGAAATCCTACGAGCAGTACTTC; CDR3 protein: CASSPAGKSYEQYF
V gene: TRBV9; D gene: TRBD1; J gene: TRBJ2-1; clone size: -; CDR3 DNA: TGTGCCAGCAGCGCCAGGACAGGGGGCTCCTACAATGAGCAGTTCTTC; CDR3 protein: CASSARTGGSYNEQFF
V gene: TRBV3-1/TRBV3-2; D gene: -; J gene: TRBJ1-1; clone size: -; CDR3 DNA: TGTGCCAGCAGCCCCCACCTGGGAGGCCCTGAAGCTTTCTTT; CDR3 protein: CASSPHLGGPEAFF
V gene: TRBV7-2; D gene: -; J gene: TRBJ2-3; clone size: once; CDR3 DNA: TGTGCCAGCAGCTTAGGGGCTTTCACAGATACGCAGTATTTT; CDR3 protein: CASSLGAFTDTQYF
V gene: TRBV4-3; D gene: TRBD1; J gene: TRBJ1-6; clone size: -; CDR3 DNA: TGCGCCAGCAGCTCCCGGACAGGGGAGGTTAATTCACCCCTCCACTTT; CDR3 protein: CASSSRTGEVNSPLHF
V gene: TRBV6-5; D gene: TRBD2; J gene: TRBJ2-5; clone size: -; CDR3 DNA: TGTGCCAGCAGTTACGGCGGGGGGCGGTGCGGGGAGACCCAGTACTTC; CDR3 protein: CASSYGGGRCGETQYF
V gene: TRBV19; D gene: -; J gene: TRBJ2-7; clone size: -; CDR3 DNA: TGTGCCAGTAGTATGTTCGCGGGACCCTCCTACGAGCAGTACTTC; CDR3 protein: CASSMFAGPSYEQYF
V gene: TRBV9; D gene: TRBD1; J gene: TRBJ2-5; clone size: -; CDR3 DNA: TGTGCCAGCACCCGTAACAGGGGTAGTCAAGAGACCCAGTACTTC; CDR3 protein: CASTRNRGSQETQYF
V gene: TRBV28; D gene: -; J gene: TRBJ1-1; clone size: -; CDR3 DNA: TGTGCCAGCCAAAAGAACACTGAAGCTTTCTTT; CDR3 protein: CASQKNTEAFF
V gene: TRBV11-2; D gene: -; J gene: TRBJ2-5; clone size: -; CDR3 DNA: TGTGCCAGCAGCTTATTTGAGGTGATCGACTTC; CDR3 protein: CASSLFEVIDF
V gene: TRBV6-5; D gene: -; J gene: TRBJ2-5; clone size: -; CDR3 DNA: TGTGCCAGCAGTTTCCGGGGGGAGACCCAGTACTTC; CDR3 protein: CASSFRGETQYF